The 19 T cell receptor beta chains given below trace back to one sample, sequenced in a study of shared clonotypes between healthy human individuals. Assay: immunoSEQ multiplex PCR; the TCRdb copy retains only in-frame clones and omits some. This table holds about 2 million clones, about 95% found once. Naivety among CD8 cells was defined by CD45RO negativity and positive CCR7 selection, thereby excluding terminally differentiated effector memory CD45RA+ cells. Source material: naive CD8+ T cells sorted from blood. The receptor set was obtained from a man between 18 and 35 years old in good health.

This clone was recorded only once. This chain joins TRBV10-3 and TRBJ2-7; D gene uncertain. Germline values: CDR1 ENHRY, CDR2 SYGVKD. Trimming removed 0 bases from V and 2 bases from J, with 11 bases in between. The CDR3 length is 15 residues. The CDR3 DNA reads TGTGCCATCAGTGAGTCGTTAGGTGTAACCTACGAGCAGTACTTC. It is translated as CAISESLGVTYEQYF.

This chain links TRBV27 with TRBJ2-3, with D possibly being TRBD2 (6 bases). V was clipped by 6 bases and J by 3 bases, with 13 bases between them. Germline CDR1 and CDR2: MNHEY and SMNVEV (reference sequence). The CDR3 length is 14 residues. The CDR3 loop is CASRRALATDTQYF. For the CDR3, the DNA is TGTGCCAGCAGGAGAGCACTAGCTACAGATACGCAGTATTTT.

V is TRBV28 and J is TRBJ2-3; D uncertain. The V end was cut by 4 bases, the J end by 0 bases, with 5 bases between. The CDR3 consists of 13 residues. From germline, CDR1 is MDHEN and CDR2 SYDVKM. As DNA, the CDR3 is TGTGCCAGCAGTTCCTTTAGCACAGATACGCAGTATTTT. It codes for CASSSFSTDTQYF.

V and J are TRBV2 and TRBJ2-7, with D unresolved. With 0 bases removed from V and 2 bases from J, the gap between germline ends came to 8 bases. Germline V gene data show CDR1 as SNHLY and CDR2 as FYNNEI. This CDR3 is 14 amino acids long. The CDR3 DNA sequence: TGTGCCAGCAGTGAAGCTGACTCGACCTACGAGCAGTACTTC. It specifies CASSEADSTYEQYF.

This sequence joins TRBV7-8 and TRBJ1-1; D remains ambiguous. CDR1 is SGHVS and CDR2 is FQNEAQ in the germline V gene. The CDR3 is 16 residues long. Trimming left V 4 bases short and J 3 bases short, with 18 bases between. The CDR3 nucleotides read TGTGCCAGCAGCTCTCGTATAGGCGGAGCTGACACTGAAGCTTTCTTT. It translates to CASSSRIGGADTEAFF.

This chain links TRBV7-5 with TRBJ2-7; the D call of TRBD2 is as the table states it, not checked on the DNA. TRBV7-5 is tagged as a pseudogene. CDR3 length: 20 residues. In DNA form, the CDR3 reads TGTGCCAGAAGCTTTATACCGGCCTCCGGGACTAGCGGGAGGAGGTACGAGCAGTACTTC. It is translated as CARSFIPASGTSGRRYEQYF.

The chain employs TRBV30 and TRBJ1-4; no clear D. V lost 0 bases, J lost 8 bases, and 16 bases lay in between. Germline CDR1 and CDR2: GTSNPN and SVGIG (reference sequence). The length of the CDR3 is 15 residues. The CDR3 sequence: CAWSVQVRLPEKLFF. The DNA of the CDR3 is TGTGCCTGGAGTGTACAAGTCCGTCTTCCCGAAAAACTGTTTTTT.

The chain is built from TRBV5-6 and TRBJ1-1, with D perhaps matching TRBD1 (6 bases). Trimming removed 0 bases at V and 6 bases at J, with 12 bases between. This CDR3 has 14 amino acids. In germline, CDR1 is SGHDT, CDR2 YYEEEE. The CDR3 DNA sequence: TGTGCCAGCAGCTTGGCGGACAGTCGCCCTGAAGCTTTCTTT. It encodes CASSLADSRPEAFF.

The chain's CDR3 is CASSLDDRKETQYF. For the CDR3, the DNA is TGTGCCAGCAGCTTAGATGACAGAAAAGAGACCCAGTACTTC. V gene TRBV7-8 combines with J gene TRBJ2-5, with D tentatively TRBD1 (5 bases). The CDR3 sequence is 14 residues long. CDR1 is SGHVS and CDR2 is FQNEAQ in the germline V gene. V was clipped by 1 base and J by 3 bases, with 9 bases between them. The variable domain in full, completed from reference TRBV7-8 and TRBJ2-5, reads GAGVSQSPRYKVAKRGQDVALRCDPISGHVSLFWYQQALGQGPEFLTYFQNEAQLDKSGLPSDRFFAERPEGSVSTLKIQRTQQEDSAVYLCASSLDDRKETQYFGPGTRLLVL.

The V and J genes are TRBV10-2 and TRBJ2-7; maybe TRBD2 (5 bases). V was cut by 9 bases and J by 3 bases, with 9 bases left in between. The CDR3 contains 11 residues. Germline lookup yields CDR1 WSHSY and CDR2 SAAADI. The CDR3 nucleotides are TGCGCCAGGGGCGGGCGCTACGAGCAGTACTTC. Translated, it gives CARGGRYEQYF.

The chain uses TRBV4-1 and TRBJ1-5, with D unclear. The V and J ends lost 0 bases and 11 bases respectively, with 20 bases between them. The CDR3 sequence is 16 residues long. Germline-derived CDR1 and CDR2 are MGHRA and YSYEKL. This CDR3 reads CASSQDVGLGDLAQHF. CDR3 DNA: TGCGCCAGCAGCCAAGATGTAGGTCTGGGCGATCTGGCCCAGCATTTT.

This clone turned up a few times. The same CDR3 arises from other DNA sequences in this sample as well. V usage is TRBV29-1 and J usage is TRBJ2-7; TRBD1 matches at 9 bases. The CDR3 is 12 residues long. The J segment lost 4 bases and the V segment lost 5 bases, leaving 3 bases of the junction unmatched. CDR1 SQVTM and CDR2 ANQGSEA come from the germline V gene. CDR3 DNA: TGCAGCGTTCCGGGACAGGGTTACGAGCAGTACTTC. Its protein product is CSVPGQGYEQYF.

A word on this clone: A read error may produce the germline difference seen at one junction end. The chain is built from TRBV7-7 and TRBJ2-2; 11 bases are a match to TRBD2. Per the germline V gene, CDR1 is SSHAT and CDR2 is FNYEAQ (reference sequence). This CDR3 has 16 residues. The chain's CDR3 is CASSDKTSGDTGELFF. As DNA, the CDR3 is TGTGCTAGCAGCGACAAGACTAGCGGGGACACCGGGGAGCTGTTTTTT.

V usage is TRBV9 and J usage is TRBJ1-4; D uncertain. The V end was cut by 8 bases, the J end by 0 bases, with 14 bases between. This CDR3 region has 15 residues. In germline, CDR1 is SGDLS, CDR2 YYNGEE. CDR3 loop: CASKLRRATNEKLFF. DNA for the CDR3: TGTGCCAGTAAATTGAGACGGGCAACTAATGAAAAACTGTTTTTT. The whole variable domain, filled in from reference TRBV9 and TRBJ1-4, reads DSGVTQTPKHLITATGQRVTLRCSPRSGDLSVYWYQQSLDQGLQFLIQYYNGEERAKGNILERFSAQQFPDLHSELNLSSLELGDSALYFCASKLRRATNEKLFFGSGTQLSVL.

This chain connects TRBV6-5 to TRBJ1-4, with D maybe TRBD1 (6 bases). The CDR3 totals 15 residues. Deletions cut 2 bases from V and 7 bases from J, with 14 bases between. CDR1 MNHEY and CDR2 SVGAGI come from the germline V gene. The CDR3 loop reads CASSYLQGLGEKLFF. The CDR3 bases are TGTGCCAGCAGTTACCTACAGGGTTTGGGTGAAAAACTGTTTTTT.

The V and J genes are TRBV13 and TRBJ2-7; 7 bases line up with TRBD2. This CDR3 spans 14 amino acids. V lost 4 bases and J lost 0; bases outside the gene matches: 3. Germline V gene data show CDR1 as PRHDT and CDR2 as FYEKMQ (reference sequence). DNA for the CDR3: TGTGCCAGCAGCTCAGCGGGGCTCTCCTACGAGCAGTACTTC. Its protein product is CASSSAGLSYEQYF.

The chain joins TRBV7-6 to TRBJ1-1; D perhaps matches TRBD1 (5 bases). The CDR3 has 15 amino acids. CDR1 SGHVS and CDR2 FNYEAQ come from the germline V gene. V lost 3 bases to trimming and J lost 3 bases, with 14 bases between them. The CDR3 DNA reads as TGTGCCAGCAGCTTGGGGGTCACAGGATACACTGAAGCTTTCTTT. Residues: CASSLGVTGYTEAFF.

The rearrangement uses TRBV7-3 and TRBJ2-2; tentatively, D is TRBD2 (6 bases). Germline V lookup: CDR1 SGHTA, CDR2 FQGTGA. The CDR3 spans 15 residues. The V and J ends lost 2 bases and 4 bases respectively, with 11 bases between them. DNA for the CDR3: TGTGCCAGCAGCTTAGACCCCGGGGGCACCGGGGAGCTGTTTTTT. Its translation is CASSLDPGGTGELFF.

The chain recombines TRBV4-2 with TRBJ1-1; no definite D call. The CDR3 consists of 15 residues. Deletions cut 0 bases from V and 2 bases from J, with 10 bases between. The germline V gene encodes CDR1 LGHNA and CDR2 YNFKEQ. The CDR3: CASSQELGLNTEAFF. The CDR3 DNA reads TGTGCCAGCAGCCAAGAACTGGGATTAAACACTGAAGCTTTCTTT.